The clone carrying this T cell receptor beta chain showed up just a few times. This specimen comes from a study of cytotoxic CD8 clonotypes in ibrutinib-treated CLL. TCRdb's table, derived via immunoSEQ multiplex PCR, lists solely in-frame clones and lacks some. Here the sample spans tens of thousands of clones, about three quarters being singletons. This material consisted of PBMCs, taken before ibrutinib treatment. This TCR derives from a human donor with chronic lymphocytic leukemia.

CDR3 DNA: TGTGCCAGCAGCTCTCCCTCGGGACATCCCACTGAAGCTTTCTTT. Translated: CASSSPSGHPTEAFF. This chain joins TRBV7-3 and TRBJ1-1, with a possible D match to TRBD1 (6 bases). The germline V and J ends were trimmed by 4 bases and 4 bases, with 16 bases remaining between them. The CDR3 covers 15 residues. Germline lookup yields CDR1 SGHTA and CDR2 FQGTGA. Using reference TRBV7-3 and TRBJ1-1 for the parts outside the CDR3, the full variable domain is GAGVSQTPSNKVTEKGKYVELRCDPISGHTALYWYRQSLGQGPEFLIYFQGTGAADDSGLPNDRFFAVRPEGSVSTLKIQRTERGDSAVYLCASSSPSGHPTEAFFGQGTRLTVV.